The clone carrying this TCR beta chain was recorded a few times. Then a second PCR, running roughly 7 to 12 cycles, was carried out with a sample-barcoded 5' primer and a J-beta primer mix. MiXCR, applied by TCRdb to the 5' RACE reads, yields one record per CDR3 protein. The sample holds 650,000 to 1,000,000 distinct CDR3 sequences, 46% seen once. The sample originates from a study of blood T cells in healthy people across ages. The clonotype comes from an elderly man in good health. What was sequenced was blood.

Here the CDR3 reads CASSLQGWSSYEQYF. As DNA, the CDR3 is TGTGCCAGCAGTCTCCAAGGGTGGAGCTCCTACGAGCAGTACTTC. This rearrangement joins TRBV12-3 or TRBV12-4 to TRBJ2-7; no reliable D call. The V end lost 5 bases, the J end lost 0 bases, and 14 bases lay between the germline ends. CDR3 length: 15 amino acids.